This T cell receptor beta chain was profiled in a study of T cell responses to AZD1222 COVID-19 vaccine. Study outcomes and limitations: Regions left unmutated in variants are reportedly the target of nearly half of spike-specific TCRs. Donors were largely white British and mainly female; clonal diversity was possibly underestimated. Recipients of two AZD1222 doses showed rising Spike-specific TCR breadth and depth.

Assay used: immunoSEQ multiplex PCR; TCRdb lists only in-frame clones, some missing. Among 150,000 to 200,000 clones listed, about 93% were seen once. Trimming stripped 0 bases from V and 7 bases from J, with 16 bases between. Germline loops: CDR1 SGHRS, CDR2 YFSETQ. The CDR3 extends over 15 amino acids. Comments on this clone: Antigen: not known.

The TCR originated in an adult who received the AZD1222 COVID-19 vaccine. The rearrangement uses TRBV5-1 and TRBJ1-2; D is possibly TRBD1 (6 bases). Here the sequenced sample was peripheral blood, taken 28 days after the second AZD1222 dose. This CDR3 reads CASSLVAGGGSGYTF. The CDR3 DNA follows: TGCGCCAGCAGCTTGGTAGCGGGGGGCGGTTCTGGCTACACCTTC.